The TCR beta chain described here comes from a study of blood T cell repertoires in COVID-19. TCRdb's copy holds only in-frame clones and misses some; the assay was immunoSEQ multiplex PCR. The sample holds under 50,000 clones, about 86% seen once. In the case of this clone: The sample carries other DNA sequences with the same CDR3.

This CDR3 has 14 residues. Looked up from germline, CDR1 is MDHEN and CDR2 is SYDVKM. V was pared by 5 bases and J by 7 bases, with 5 bases of the junction left unmatched. The V call is TRBV28, the J call TRBJ1-6; 7 positions agree with TRBD1. The specimen was peripheral blood. The sequence derives from a man between 40 and 49 years old with active COVID-19. CDR3 residues: CASSLTGKNSPLHF. The CDR3, as DNA: TGTGCCAGCAGTCTGACAGGGAAGAATTCACCCCTCCACTTT.